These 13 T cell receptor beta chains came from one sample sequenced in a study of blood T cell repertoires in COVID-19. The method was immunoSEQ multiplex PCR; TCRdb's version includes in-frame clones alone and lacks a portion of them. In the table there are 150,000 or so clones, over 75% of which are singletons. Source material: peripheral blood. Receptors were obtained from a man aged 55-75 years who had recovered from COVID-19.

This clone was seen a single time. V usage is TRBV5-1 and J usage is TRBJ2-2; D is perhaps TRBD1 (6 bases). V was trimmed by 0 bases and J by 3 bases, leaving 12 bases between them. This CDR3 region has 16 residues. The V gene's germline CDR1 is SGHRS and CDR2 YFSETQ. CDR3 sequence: CASSLAGTGHTGELFF. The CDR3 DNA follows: TGCGCCAGCAGCTTGGCCGGCACAGGGCACACCGGGGAGCTGTTTTTT.

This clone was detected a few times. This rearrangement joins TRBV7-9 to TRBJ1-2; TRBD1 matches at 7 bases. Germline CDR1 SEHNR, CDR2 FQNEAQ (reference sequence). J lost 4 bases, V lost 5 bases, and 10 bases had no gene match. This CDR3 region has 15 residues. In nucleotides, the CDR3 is TGTGCCAGCAGCCCACAGGGGATCTTCAGCTATGGCTACACCTTC. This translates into CASSPQGIFSYGYTF.

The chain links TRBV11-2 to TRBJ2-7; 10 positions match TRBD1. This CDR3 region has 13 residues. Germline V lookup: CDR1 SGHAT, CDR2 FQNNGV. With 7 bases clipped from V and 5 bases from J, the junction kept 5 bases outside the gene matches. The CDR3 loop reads CASIGQGGNEQYF. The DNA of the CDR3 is TGTGCCAGCATTGGACAGGGGGGAAACGAGCAGTACTTC. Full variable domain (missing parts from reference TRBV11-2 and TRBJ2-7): EAGVAQSPRYKIIEKRQSVAFWCNPISGHATLYWYQQILGQGPKLLIQFQNNGVVDDSQLPKDRFSAERLKGVDSTLKIQPAKLEDSAVYLCASIGQGGNEQYFGPGTRLTVT.

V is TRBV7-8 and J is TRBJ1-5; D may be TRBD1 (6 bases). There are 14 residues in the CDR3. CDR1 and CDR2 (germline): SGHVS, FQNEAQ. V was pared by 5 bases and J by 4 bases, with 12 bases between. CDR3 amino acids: CASSTRGSNQPQHF. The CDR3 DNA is TGTGCCAGCAGCACCAGGGGTTCAAATCAGCCCCAGCATTTT.

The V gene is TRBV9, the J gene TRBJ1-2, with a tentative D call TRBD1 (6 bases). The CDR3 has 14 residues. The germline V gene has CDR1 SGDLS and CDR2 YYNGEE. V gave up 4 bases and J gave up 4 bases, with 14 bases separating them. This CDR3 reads CASSLNVRGYGYTF. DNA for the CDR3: TGTGCCAGCAGCCTAAACGTCAGGGGCTATGGCTACACCTTC.

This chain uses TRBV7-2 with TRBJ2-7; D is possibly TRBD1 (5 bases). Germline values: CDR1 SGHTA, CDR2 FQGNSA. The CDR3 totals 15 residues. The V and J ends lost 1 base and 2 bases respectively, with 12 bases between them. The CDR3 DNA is TGTGCCAGCAGCTTAGGTGGCGCAGGGCCCTACGAGCAGTACTTC. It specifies CASSLGGAGPYEQYF.

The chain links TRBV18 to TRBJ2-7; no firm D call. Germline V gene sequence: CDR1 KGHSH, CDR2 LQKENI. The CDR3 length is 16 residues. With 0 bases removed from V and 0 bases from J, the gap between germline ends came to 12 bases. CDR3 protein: CASSPPSGYGSYEQYF. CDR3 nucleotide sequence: TGTGCCAGCTCACCACCGTCCGGGTACGGCTCCTACGAGCAGTACTTC. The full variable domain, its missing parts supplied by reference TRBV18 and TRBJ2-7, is NAGVMQNPRHLVRRRGQEARLRCSPMKGHSHVYWYRQLPEEGLKFMVYLQKENIIDESGMPKERFSAEFPKEGPSILRIQQVVRGDSAAYFCASSPPSGYGSYEQYFGPGTRLTVT.

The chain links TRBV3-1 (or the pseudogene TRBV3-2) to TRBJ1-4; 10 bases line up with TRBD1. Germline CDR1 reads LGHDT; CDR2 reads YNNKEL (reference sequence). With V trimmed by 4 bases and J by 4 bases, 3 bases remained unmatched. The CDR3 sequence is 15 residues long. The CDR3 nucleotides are TGTGCCAGCAGCCTCCGGACAGGGGGTAATGAAAAACTGTTTTTT. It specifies CASSLRTGGNEKLFF.

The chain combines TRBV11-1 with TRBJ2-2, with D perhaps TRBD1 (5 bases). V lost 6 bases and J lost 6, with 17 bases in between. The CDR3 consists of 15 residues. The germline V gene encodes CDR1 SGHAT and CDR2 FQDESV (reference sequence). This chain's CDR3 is CASRKRLQGSGELFF. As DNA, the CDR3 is TGTGCCAGCAGGAAACGACTTCAGGGTTCCGGGGAGCTGTTTTTT.

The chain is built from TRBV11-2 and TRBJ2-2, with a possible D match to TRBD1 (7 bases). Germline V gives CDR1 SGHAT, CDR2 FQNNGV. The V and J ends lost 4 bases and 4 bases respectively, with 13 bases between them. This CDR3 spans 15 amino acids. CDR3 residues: CASSSRGTATGELFF. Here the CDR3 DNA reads TGTGCCAGCAGCTCACGCGGGACAGCCACCGGGGAGCTGTTTTTT.

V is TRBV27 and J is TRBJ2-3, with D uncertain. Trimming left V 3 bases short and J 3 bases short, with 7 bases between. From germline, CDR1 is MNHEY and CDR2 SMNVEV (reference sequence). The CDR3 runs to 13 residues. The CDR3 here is CASSLARTDTQYF. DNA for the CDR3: TGTGCCAGCAGTTTGGCGAGGACAGATACGCAGTATTTT.

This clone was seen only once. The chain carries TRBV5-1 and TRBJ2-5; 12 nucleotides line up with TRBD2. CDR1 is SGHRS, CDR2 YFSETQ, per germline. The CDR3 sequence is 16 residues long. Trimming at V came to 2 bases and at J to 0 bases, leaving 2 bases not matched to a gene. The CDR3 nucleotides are TGCGCCAGCAGCTTAGGACTAGCGGGGAACCAAGAGACCCAGTACTTC. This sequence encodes CASSLGLAGNQETQYF. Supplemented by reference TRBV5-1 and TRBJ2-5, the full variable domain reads KAGVTQTPRYLIKTRGQQVTLSCSPISGHRSVSWYQQTPGQGLQFLFEYFSETQRNKGNFPGRFSGRQFSNSRSEMNVSTLELGDSALYLCASSLGLAGNQETQYFGPGTRLLVL.

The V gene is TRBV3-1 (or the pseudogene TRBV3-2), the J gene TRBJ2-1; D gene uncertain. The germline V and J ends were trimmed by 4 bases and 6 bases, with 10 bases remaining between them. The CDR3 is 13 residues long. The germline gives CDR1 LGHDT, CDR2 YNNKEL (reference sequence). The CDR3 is CASSPSLFNEQFF. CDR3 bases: TGTGCCAGCAGCCCGAGCCTTTTCAATGAGCAGTTCTTC.